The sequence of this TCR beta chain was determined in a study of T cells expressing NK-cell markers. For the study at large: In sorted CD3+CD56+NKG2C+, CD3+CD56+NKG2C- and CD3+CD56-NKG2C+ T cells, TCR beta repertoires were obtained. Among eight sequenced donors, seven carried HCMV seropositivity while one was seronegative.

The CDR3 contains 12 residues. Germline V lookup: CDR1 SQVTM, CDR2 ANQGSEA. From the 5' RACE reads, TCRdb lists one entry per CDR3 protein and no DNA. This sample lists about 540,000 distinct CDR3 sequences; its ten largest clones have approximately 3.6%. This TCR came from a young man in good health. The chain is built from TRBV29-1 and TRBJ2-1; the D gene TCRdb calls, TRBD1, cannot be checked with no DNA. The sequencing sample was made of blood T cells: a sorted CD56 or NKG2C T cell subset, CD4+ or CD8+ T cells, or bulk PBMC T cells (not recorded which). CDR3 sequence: CSVDLQGTYGFF.